The text below deals with one T cell receptor (beta chain). PCR primers comprised 60 Vbeta and 13 Jbeta primers. Sequencing was performed with immunoSEQ multiplex PCR; in TCRdb, only in-frame clones are kept and a portion is missing. The repertoire consists of under 200,000 clones, with 73% occurring once and the leading ten covering 1.5% to 2%. The entry originates in a study of cytomegalovirus exposure and HLA in healthy donors. V shed 5 bases and J 9 bases; nucleotides not matched to a gene: 13. This CDR3 comprises 16 residues. From germline, CDR1 is LNHDA and CDR2 SQIVND (reference sequence). The chain uses TRBV19 and TRBJ1-3, with 10 bases lining up with TRBD1. The source is a woman aged 25 to 39 in good health and CMV-seronegative. Sequenced material: PBMCs. CDR3 in DNA: TGTGCCAGTAGTGGTGTCCCGGGACAGGGGTTGTTCACCATATATTTT. It translates to CASSGVPGQGLFTIYF.